A single sample is the source of the 23 T cell receptor beta chains below, sequenced in a study of blood T cell repertoires in COVID-19. Assay used: immunoSEQ multiplex PCR; TCRdb lists only in-frame clones, some missing. Seen here are 75,000 to 100,000 clones, approximately 83% observed once, and the top ten hold 25% to 30%. The specimen sequenced was peripheral blood. All receptors derive from an elderly woman with acute or convalescent COVID-19.

The chain recombines TRBV19 with TRBJ1-2; 9 bases agree with TRBD1. V dropped 4 bases and J dropped 11; count of bases not matched to a gene: 11. CDR1 is LNHDA and CDR2 is SQIVND in the germline V gene (reference sequence). The CDR3 covers 14 residues. CDR3: CASSTRDRAAGYTF. DNA of the CDR3: TGTGCCAGTAGTACGCGGGACAGGGCGGCGGGTTACACCTTC.

The chain carries TRBV19 and TRBJ1-1; D is unresolved. The CDR3 covers 14 residues. V was trimmed by 5 bases and J by 3 bases, leaving 13 bases between them. CDR1 LNHDA and CDR2 SQIVND come from the germline V gene (reference sequence). The CDR3 DNA reads TGTGCCAGTAGTCCGCTACACGGGGACACTGAAGCTTTCTTT. It yields the protein CASSPLHGDTEAFF.

This clone was found a few times. The genes are TRBV6-1 and TRBJ1-2; D may be TRBD1 (5 bases). Germline V gives CDR1 MNHNS, CDR2 SASEGT. The V and J ends lost 4 bases and 4 bases respectively, with 19 bases between them. The CDR3 runs to 16 residues. CDR3 loop: CASSGGSGGFGYGYTF. The CDR3 DNA follows: TGTGCCAGCAGTGGGGGAAGTGGGGGGTTCGGCTATGGCTACACCTTC.

This clone was seen more than once but under ten times. The rearrangement joins TRBV19 to TRBJ1-5; D is unresolved. V was trimmed by 5 bases and J by 11 bases, leaving 10 bases between them. CDR1 and CDR2 from the germline V gene are LNHDA and SQIVND (reference sequence). This CDR3 is built from 11 residues. The CDR3 region has the DNA TGTGCCAGTAGTCCCCCCCCAGCCCAGCATTTT. Amino acid sequence: CASSPPPAQHF.

This clone has only a few counts. V gene TRBV14 combines with J gene TRBJ1-1, with D perhaps matching TRBD1 (6 bases). The CDR3 loop spans 14 amino acids. Trimming left V 1 base short and J 10 bases short, with 16 bases between. Germline V gives CDR1 SGHDN, CDR2 FVKESK. The CDR3 coding sequence is TGTGCCAGCAGCCAAGGTACGGGGGGCAGAGGAGCTTTCTTT. Encoded protein: CASSQGTGGRGAFF.

The chain employs TRBV6-2 or TRBV6-3 and TRBJ1-1; TRBD1 is a possible D gene (5 bases). The CDR3 has 12 amino acids. Germline assignment: CDR1 MNHEY and CDR2 SVGEGT. Trimming cost V 5 bases and J 5 bases, with 9 bases left between them. This CDR3 is CASSQGSTEAFF. CDR3 DNA: TGTGCCAGCAGTCAGGGTAGTACTGAAGCTTTCTTT.

This rearrangement joins TRBV4-1 to TRBJ1-4; TRBD1 agrees at 12 bases. With 1 base clipped from V and 9 bases from J, the junction kept 15 bases outside the gene matches. Germline V gene sequence: CDR1 MGHRA, CDR2 YSYEKL. This CDR3 has 19 amino acids. Here the CDR3 DNA reads TGCGCCAGCAGCCAAGCTATGGGACAGGGGGCTTTAGGGAATCAAAAACTGTTTTTT. Amino acids: CASSQAMGQGALGNQKLFF.

This chain links TRBV18 with TRBJ1-1; 10 nucleotides align to TRBD1. The V segment lost 4 bases and the J segment 5 bases; nucleotides outside the gene matches: 4. This CDR3 spans 14 amino acids. CDR1 is KGHSH and CDR2 is LQKENI in the germline V gene. The CDR3, as DNA: TGTGCCAGCTCACGCGGGACAGGGGAAACTGAAGCTTTCTTT. Its translation is CASSRGTGETEAFF.

The J gene is TRBJ2-3, the V gene TRBV11-3; maybe TRBD2 (6 bases). The CDR3 sequence is 16 residues long. Germline V gene sequence: CDR1 SGHNT, CDR2 YENEEA. V was shortened by 3 bases and J by 0 bases, with 13 bases between the two germline ends. CDR3: CASSLGLAISTDTQYF. The CDR3 DNA follows: TGTGCCAGCAGCTTGGGGCTAGCGATTAGCACAGATACGCAGTATTTT.

The chain links TRBV5-1 to TRBJ2-7; the match to TRBD2 covers 9 bases. The CDR3 has 14 amino acids. CDR1 is SGHRS and CDR2 is YFSETQ in the germline V gene. The trim removed 5 bases at V and 4 bases at J, leaving 7 bases unmatched. The CDR3 region is CASSSGLAGYEQYF. The DNA of the CDR3 is TGCGCCAGCAGTTCTGGGCTAGCGGGATACGAGCAGTACTTC.

The rearrangement links TRBV5-6 to TRBJ2-7, with TRBD2 matching 8 bases. This CDR3 has 14 amino acids. In germline, CDR1 is SGHDT, CDR2 YYEEEE. The trim removed 2 bases at V and 5 bases at J, leaving 6 bases unmatched. CDR3 DNA: TGTGCCAGCAGCTTCAGAGCGGGAGCCGACGAGCAGTACTTC. Translating it yields CASSFRAGADEQYF.

This rearrangement joins TRBV6-5 to TRBJ1-2; possibly TRBD1 for D (6 bases). The ends were cut back, 5 bases at V and 4 bases at J, with 14 bases in the middle. The CDR3 is 14 residues long. Looked up from germline, CDR1 is MNHEY and CDR2 is SVGAGI. The CDR3 region is CASSLGGLGYGYTF. For the CDR3, the DNA is TGTGCCAGCAGTCTGGGGGGGCTCGGCTATGGCTACACCTTC.

The CDR3 region is CASRPRQGGRTEAFF. DNA of the CDR3: TGTGCCAGCCGCCCCCGGCAGGGGGGAAGGACTGAAGCTTTCTTT. The chain couples TRBV2 to TRBJ1-1, with 7 bases identical to TRBD1. This CDR3 spans 15 amino acids. With V trimmed by 8 bases and J by 5 bases, 14 bases remained unmatched. Per germline, CDR1 SNHLY and CDR2 FYNNEI.

The CDR3 DNA sequence: TGTGCCACCAGGGCGACAGGGCAAGAGACCCAGTACTTC. Translated: CATRATGQETQYF. This chain links TRBV24-1 with TRBJ2-5; 7 bases line up with TRBD1. From germline, CDR1 is KGHDR and CDR2 SFDVKD. The junction had 3 bases not matched to a gene; V was cut back by 7 bases and J by 2 bases. This CDR3 spans 13 amino acids.

This chain connects TRBV2 to TRBJ2-5; tentatively, D is TRBD1 (6 bases). The ends were cut back, 2 bases at V and 5 bases at J, with 12 bases in the middle. CDR1 is SNHLY and CDR2 is FYNNEI in the germline V gene. This CDR3 spans 14 amino acids. CDR3 residues: CASSEQGNGETQYF. CDR3 DNA: TGTGCCAGCAGTGAACAGGGGAATGGGGAGACCCAGTACTTC. Filled out from reference TRBV2 and TRBJ2-5, the complete variable domain reads EPEVTQTPSHQVTQMGQEVILRCVPISNHLYFYWYRQILGQKVEFLVSFYNNEISEKSEIFDDQFSVERPDGSNFTLKIRSTKLEDSAMYFCASSEQGNGETQYFGPGTRLLVL.

This rearrangement joins TRBV6-6 to TRBJ2-3, with D maybe TRBD1 (6 bases). From germline, CDR1 is MNHNY and CDR2 SVGAGI (reference sequence). The V end lost 7 bases, the J end lost 0 bases, and 11 bases lay between the germline ends. CDR3 length equals 14 residues. The CDR3 loop is CASKQGYSTDTQYF. CDR3 DNA: TGTGCCAGCAAACAGGGTTATAGCACAGATACGCAGTATTTT.

The rearrangement joins TRBV7-2 to TRBJ2-7, with D tentatively TRBD2 (5 bases). V lost 1 base and J lost 1, with 11 bases in between. This CDR3 is built from 15 residues. Germline CDR1 reads SGHTA; CDR2 reads FQGNSA. The CDR3 bases are TGTGCCAGCAGCTTAGGGGCCGGGGAATCCTACGAGCAGTACTTC. Protein product: CASSLGAGESYEQYF.

The CDR3 protein is CASSYLGTTYNEQFF. The CDR3 nucleotides read TGTGCCAGCAGTTACTTGGGGACTACCTACAATGAGCAGTTCTTC. The rearrangement uses TRBV6-6 and TRBJ2-1; TRBD2 agrees at 7 bases. The CDR3 is 15 residues long. V was clipped by 1 base and J by 2 bases; unmatched bases: 2. Germline V CDR1 and CDR2: MNHNY, SVGAGI (reference sequence).

This clone appeared a single time. The V call is TRBV3-1 (or the pseudogene TRBV3-2), the J call TRBJ1-3; D perhaps matches TRBD1 (6 bases). The V and J ends lost 10 bases and 3 bases respectively, with 13 bases between them. The CDR3 is 13 amino acids. Looked up from germline, CDR1 is LGHDT and CDR2 is YNNKEL (reference sequence). DNA of the CDR3: TGTGCCAACCAGAACAGGGTTGGAAACACCATATATTTT. Translation gives CANQNRVGNTIYF.

The V call is TRBV5-1, the J call TRBJ1-3; 7 bases are shared with TRBD1. Trimming removed 0 bases from V and 4 bases from J; junction bases left unmatched: 7. CDR3 length: 16 amino acids. Germline V gene lookup returns CDR1 SGHRS and CDR2 YFSETQ. The CDR3 bases are TGCGCCAGCAGCTTGGGGGCGACAGGGCCAGGAAACACCATATATTTT. Amino acid sequence: CASSLGATGPGNTIYF.

This clone was detected a few times. The genes are TRBV7-2 and TRBJ2-7, with D uncertain. V gave up 5 bases and J gave up 4 bases, with 6 bases separating them. There are 11 residues in the CDR3. Per germline, CDR1 SGHTA and CDR2 FQGNSA. This chain's CDR3 is CASSQEYEQYF. CDR3 DNA sequence: TGTGCCAGCAGCCAGGAATACGAGCAGTACTTC.

This clone was seen just once. The J gene is TRBJ2-2, the V gene TRBV24-1, with TRBD1 identical over 7 bases. The germline gives CDR1 KGHDR, CDR2 SFDVKD. J gave up 3 bases and V 5 bases, and 5 bases lay outside the gene matches. CDR3 length: 15 residues. The CDR3 region is CATSVGGADTGELFF. The CDR3, as DNA: TGTGCCACCAGTGTAGGGGGCGCGGACACCGGGGAGCTGTTTTTT.

The gene calls are TRBV23-1 and TRBJ2-1; TRBD2 agrees at 12 bases. Being an ORF, TRBV23-1 has a function that is uncertain. The CDR3 totals 16 residues. V lost 4 bases and J lost 7; bases outside the gene matches: 8. In DNA, the CDR3 is TGCGCCAGCAGTCGGCTAGCGGGAGGGCCGGGGAATGAGCAGTTCTTC. Residues: CASSRLAGGPGNEQFF.